This section outlines one TCR beta chain sequence together with its context. The antigen is not known. A much larger clonotype is one base distant, so this may be a read error. The data are from a study of T cell repertoires in cytomegalovirus infection. Across the whole study: CMV infection plus the matching HLA type was flagged by public TCR beta signatures.

TCRdb processed the reads anew with MiXCR; each CDR3 protein has one entry. Of 600,000 to 800,000 distinct CDR3 sequences in the sample, roughly a quarter were seen once. Findings and caveats of the study: Based on cumulative public TCR beta family frequency, carriers of CMV plus the relevant HLA were identified. The ex vivo response was dominated by HLA-C-restricted CMV-specific TCR beta clonotypes.

Germline V gene data show CDR1 as MNHNY and CDR2 as SVGAGI (reference sequence). V lost 2 bases to trimming and J lost 4 bases, with 9 bases between them. The CDR3 sequence is 14 residues long. Sequencing was done on a sample of CD8+ T cells from PBMCs. The J gene is TRBJ2-1, the V gene TRBV6-6; D unresolved. The receptor's source is a human donor in good health (CMV status not recorded). Some clones in this sample may be carry-over from other donors' samples. The DNA for the CDR3 is TGTGCCAGCAGTTACGGCGAGGCTTACAATGAGCAGTTCTTC. It yields the protein CASSYGEAYNEQFF.